The 4 T cell receptor beta chains below come from one sample, sequenced in a study of OX40 agonist ivuxolimab in advanced cancers. Library preparation was by the immunoSEQ multiplex PCR assay. TCRdb carries this immuneACCESS record with in-frame sequences only. Its versions omit some clonotypes, under half of them owing to an unresolved V gene in the studies checked, with the rest unexplained. The sample contains 95,000 to 150,000 clones, roughly 95% of them found a single time. About 0.15% of the sample is held by the ten biggest clonotypes. Specimen: CD4+ or CD8+ T cells sorted from blood, collected in a trial of the OX40 agonist ivuxolimab. The receptors shown here come from an adult with an advanced solid tumor such as melanoma, head and neck, liver or kidney cancer.

This chain links TRBV30 with TRBJ1-5, with a tentative D call TRBD1 (6 bases). The CDR3 is 13 residues long. In germline, CDR1 is GTSNPN, CDR2 SVGIG (reference sequence). Between the trimmed V and J ends, which lost 3 bases and 3 bases, there was a span of 9 bases. The CDR3 is CAWRDSLNQPQHF. CDR3 bases: TGTGCCTGGAGGGACAGCCTCAATCAGCCCCAGCATTTT.

This rearrangement joins TRBV28 to TRBJ2-1; no clear D. V lost 2 bases and J lost 10, with 6 bases in between. Germline lookup yields CDR1 MDHEN and CDR2 SYDVKM. CDR3 length: 11 amino acids. CDR3 amino acids: CASSLVGEQFF. The CDR3 bases are TGTGCCAGCAGTTTAGTAGGGGAGCAGTTCTTC.

The V and J genes are TRBV27 and TRBJ2-3; D ambiguous. The V end was cut by 5 bases, the J end by 3 bases, with 6 bases between. Germline V gene lookup returns CDR1 MNHEY and CDR2 SMNVEV (reference sequence). The CDR3 is 12 residues long. The CDR3, as DNA: TGTGCCAGCAGTCCCCGGACAGATACGCAGTATTTT. Its protein product is CASSPRTDTQYF.

This sequence joins TRBV6-6 and TRBJ1-3; D gene uncertain. The germline V and J ends were trimmed by 0 bases and 1 base, with 7 bases remaining between them. This CDR3 comprises 15 residues. The germline V gene has CDR1 MNHNY and CDR2 SVGAGI (reference sequence). The CDR3 loop reads CASSYSTGSGNTIYF. For the CDR3, the DNA is TGTGCCAGCAGTTACTCGACTGGGTCTGGAAACACCATATATTTT.